This T cell receptor (beta chain) was recorded in a study of blood T cell repertoires in COVID-19. Turning to the study itself: The analysed material was cDNA or gDNA that came from T cells, B-cell-depleted T cells, or PBMCs.

As processed by the authors: Scientists estimated how many nucleated cells there were by amplifying reference gene primers. Libraries were prepared by immunoSEQ multiplex PCR; TCRdb keeps only in-frame clonotypes and omits some of them. D and trimming were read from the DNA, whereas the V and J calls and clone size are those reported in that table. The sample shows 200,000 to 300,000 clones, roughly 90% of them seen only once. J was trimmed by 4 bases and V by 2 bases; bases with no gene match: 5. This CDR3 contains 16 residues. Germline CDR1 SGHRS, CDR2 YFSETQ. The sample comprised peripheral blood. The TCR sequence derives from a man aged 55 to 70 who had recovered from COVID-19. The J gene is TRBJ2-2, the V gene TRBV5-1, with 10 bases matching TRBD1. CDR3 protein: CASSFGQGGGTGELFF. In nucleotides, the CDR3 is TGCGCCAGCAGCTTTGGACAGGGGGGAGGCACCGGGGAGCTGTTTTTT.